The clone carrying this T cell receptor beta chain was seen a few times. Antigen unknown. MiXCR was run by TCRdb on the 5' RACE reads, yielding one entry per CDR3 protein. The table has approximately 690,000 distinct CDR3 sequences, 6% to 6.5% seen once. The junction had 9 bases not matched to a gene; V was cut back by 3 bases and J by 9 bases. Germline CDR1 is SGHRS and CDR2 is YFSETQ. The CDR3 is 15 residues long. These data are taken from a study of identical twins. Study-level points and caveats: Models underestimated how often monozygotic twins shared out-of-frame TCR alpha. Out-of-frame beta chain sequences displayed weaker excess sharing between twins.

Input material: naive T cells sorted from blood. This sequence was found in a man between 18 and 35 years old in good health. V is TRBV5-1 and J is TRBJ2-1; TRBD2 aligns across 10 bases. This chain's CDR3 is CASSWGTSEQAEQFF. For the CDR3, the DNA is TGCGCCAGCAGCTGGGGGACTAGCGAACAGGCTGAGCAGTTCTTC.